This TCR beta chain was retrieved from a study of spatial heterogeneity in lung cancer (dated by TCRdb to 2018 to 2020). Regarding the complete study: More beta-chain than alpha-chain transcripts were consistently detected, likely reflecting higher beta-chain transcript abundance. The study linked features of the TCR repertoire to counts of nonsynonymous mutations, which were determined by whole-exome sequencing of tumor tissue. In the raw uncorrected reads, each unique combination of TCR and UMI appeared more than ten times on average. In non-small cell lung cancer, the study made a quantitative comparison of TCR alpha and beta repertoires among multiple tumor regions, matched nontumor lung and blood. At surgery, some 220 tumor regions, around 65 matched nontumor lung samples and 56 PBMC samples were TCR-sequenced for both alpha and beta chains.

The paper as a whole reports these results and caveats: Ubiquitous expanded tumor TCRs were detected in blood more often at tumor resection than at routine follow-up. Confirming at a functional level the hypothesis that regional TCRs recognize regional mutations was considered to require additional single-cell paired TCR alpha and beta sequencing.

Taken from cysteine to phenylalanine, the CDR3 has 15 residues. The CDR3 DNA has 45 bases and is translated from base 1. A distance of 17 bases separates the germline ends of V and J, which lose 1 base and 5 bases respectively. The germline V gene encodes CDR1 DFQATT and CDR2 SNEGSKA (reference sequence). The library was prepared using 5' RACE. TCRdb lists the instrument as NextSeq 500. To allow correction of PCR and sequencing errors, the TCR library protocol tagged every TCR cDNA molecule with a unique molecular identifier. Per the authors' processing: TCR identification, UMI-based error correction and CDR3 extraction were all carried out with Decombinator tools. TCRs above a frequency of 2 per 1,000, corresponding to the top 1% of the tumor frequency distribution, were defined as expanded. Renyi diversity was computed with the R vegan package after each repertoire had been subsampled 100 times to 5,000 TCRs. To build CDR3 similarity networks, amino acid triplet string-kernel similarity was used, and CDR3s were connected when their pairwise similarity was above 0.82. The raw public data were reprocessed by TCRdb itself: fastp quality trimming at Q25, MiXCR clonotype calling, in-frame beta chains only. For every CDR3 protein sequence, its rows merge into one entry that carries the most common genes and DNA. The authors' filters were not applied to this entry. The sample contains 65,000 to 85,000 distinct CDR3 sequences, roughly a fifth of them found a single time. The top ten hold less than 7.5% of the sample.

On this clonotype: Its antigen is still unknown. No base-level quality is on record; no much larger clone is a single base apart.

The sample's time point label, in plain terms: sample taken at primary tumor resection. TCR sequencing used whole RNA extracted from tumor and nontumor lung tissue, or from cryopreserved PBMC samples, without cell sorting. Donors were some 78 patients with early-stage, untreated non-small cell lung cancer from the lung TRACERx cohort. Patients were selected for TCR sequencing only if sufficient RNA was available from at least two tumor regions. Sequencing used PBMCs, obtained at surgery. The TCR comes from a male donor with early-stage non-small cell lung cancer. Recombination joined TRBV20-1 with TRBJ1-2; the D gene is possibly TRBD1, with 5 bases matching. The DNA sequence follows: TGCAGTGCTAGAGCCGGTCTACAGGTTGGGTATGGCTACACCTTC. Its translation reads: CSARAGLQVGYGYTF.